Listed below are T cell receptor beta chains from one sample, sequenced in a study of CD8 T cells in Susac syndrome. TCRdb itself ran the immunoSEQ multiplex PCR reads through MiXCR, one entry per CDR3 protein. Of approximately 100,000 distinct CDR3 sequences in the sample, approximately 90% were seen once. Sample: CD8+ T cells from PBMCs. These receptor sequences come from a human donor in good health. Both conserved end residues are part of each CDR3. A D gene is named only where the DNA matches it firmly. The size field is filled for only some rows; it gives once, few, many or a size class.

v_gene	abundance	j_gene	d_gene	CDR3aa	CDR3nt
TRBV20-1	once	TRBJ2-2	NA	CSAMAGLNTGELFF	TGCAGTGCGATGGCGGGATTGAATACCGGGGAGCTGTTTTTT
TRBV19	NA	TRBJ2-1	TRBD2	CASSIARTSGLSYNEQFF	TGTGCCAGTAGTATAGCCCGGACTAGCGGCCTCTCCTACAATGAGCAGTTCTTC
TRBV6-5	NA	TRBJ1-3	TRBD1	CASSYVGQSSGNTIYF	TGTGCCAGCAGTTACGTGGGACAGAGCTCTGGAAACACCATATATTTT
TRBV7-2	once	TRBJ2-3	NA	CASSLNTVQADAQYF	TGTGCCAGCAGCTTAAACACGGTCCAAGCTGATGCGCAGTATTTT
TRBV5-6	NA	TRBJ2-1	NA	CASSGLFRVSGNEQFF	TGTGCCAGCAGTGGTCTTTTTAGGGTTTCGGGCAATGAGCAGTTCTTC
TRBV29-1	NA	TRBJ2-2	TRBD1	CSAHTGTGEENTGELFF	TGCAGCGCCCATACCGGGACAGGGGAAGAGAACACCGGGGAGCTGTTTTTT
TRBV7-9	NA	TRBJ1-1	NA	CASRPPAINTEAFF	TGTGCCAGCAGACCCCCCGCCATCAACACTGAAGCTTTCTTT
TRBV29-1	NA	TRBJ1-2	NA	CSVGSTELANYGYTF	TGCAGCGTTGGGTCGACAGAACTAGCTAACTATGGCTACACCTTC
TRBV28	NA	TRBJ1-5	TRBD1	CASTLGDRIKPQHF	TGTGCCAGCACCTTAGGGGACAGAATCAAGCCCCAGCATTTT
TRBV20-1	NA	TRBJ2-4	TRBD1	CSARDREVGNIQYF	TGCAGTGCTCGGGACAGGGAAGTAGGAAACATTCAGTACTTC
TRBV4-3	NA	TRBJ2-7	TRBD2	CASSQDSSGSYEQYF	TGCGCCAGCAGCCAAGATTCTAGCGGGTCCTACGAGCAGTACTTC
TRBV20-1	NA	TRBJ2-1	TRBD1	CRADPDRGISNEQFF	TGCAGGGCTGATCCCGACAGGGGCATTAGCAATGAGCAGTTCTTC
TRBV20-1	NA	TRBJ1-3	NA	CSALEFAGSGNTIYF	TGCAGTGCCCTGGAGTTTGCCGGATCTGGAAACACCATATATTTT
TRBV5-1	NA	TRBJ2-3	NA	CASSLGQPSDTQYF	TGCGCCAGCAGCTTGGGTCAACCAAGTGATACGCAGTATTTT
TRBV5-1	NA	TRBJ1-1	NA	CASSLGRVDTEAFF	TGCGCCAGCAGCCTCGGCCGGGTCGACACTGAAGCTTTCTTT
TRBV12-3/TRBV12-4	NA	TRBJ2-5	TRBD1	CASSSGTGAGETQYF	TGTGCCAGCAGTTCCGGGACAGGGGCCGGGGAGACCCAGTACTTC
TRBV7-9	NA	TRBJ2-4	NA	CASSPSATGSKNIQYF	TGTGCCAGCAGCCCTAGCGCAACAGGGTCCAAAAACATTCAGTACTTC
TRBV27	NA	TRBJ1-3	NA	CASSRDPGNTIYF	TGTGCCAGCAGCAGGGACCCGGGAAACACCATATATTTT
TRBV29-1	once	TRBJ2-3	NA	CSELGTSTDTQYF	TGCAGCGAACTGGGGACTAGCACAGATACGCAGTATTTT
TRBV7-8	NA	TRBJ2-1	TRBD2	CASSTPTSGGSYNEQFF	TGTGCCAGCAGCACCCCGACTAGCGGTGGCTCCTACAATGAGCAGTTCTTC
TRBV4-2	NA	TRBJ1-1	NA	CASSQDVAGNTEAFF	TGTGCCAGCAGCCAAGACGTCGCGGGGAACACTGAAGCTTTCTTT
TRBV7-9	NA	TRBJ2-7	NA	CASSLQGFDEQYF	TGTGCCAGCAGCTTACAGGGTTTCGACGAGCAGTACTTC
TRBV27	NA	TRBJ2-1	NA	CASRPSSYNEQFF	TGTGCCAGCAGGCCGAGCTCCTACAATGAGCAGTTCTTC
TRBV6-2/TRBV6-3	NA	TRBJ1-1	TRBD1	CASSGQENTEAFF	TGTGCCAGCTCGGGACAGGAGAACACTGAAGCTTTCTTT
TRBV4-1	NA	TRBJ2-7	NA	CASSQEPTSYEQYF	TGCGCCAGCAGCCAAGAGCCCACCTCCTACGAGCAGTACTTC
TRBV6-4	NA	TRBJ2-1	NA	CASSRSVGDYNEQFF	TGTGCCAGCTCGCGGTCCGTCGGGGACTACAATGAGCAGTTCTTC
TRBV7-9	NA	TRBJ2-6	TRBD2	CASSPREGGWPGANVLTF	TGTGCCAGCAGCCCCCGGGAGGGAGGATGGCCTGGGGCCAACGTCCTGACTTTC
TRBV7-2	NA	TRBJ2-5	TRBD2	CASSPTSGVGTQYF	TGTGCCAGCAGCCCTACTAGCGGCGTAGGGACCCAGTACTTC
TRBV12-3/TRBV12-4	NA	TRBJ2-3	TRBD2	CASSHRTSGRADTQYF	TGTGCCAGCAGTCACAGGACTAGCGGGAGAGCAGATACGCAGTATTTT
TRBV5-1	NA	TRBJ2-3	TRBD2	CASSPGLAHSTDTQYF	TGCGCCAGCAGCCCGGGACTAGCGCATAGCACAGATACGCAGTATTTT
TRBV6-6	NA	TRBJ1-1	TRBD1	CASSYIEQGAEAFF	TGTGCCAGCAGTTACATAGAACAGGGGGCGGAAGCTTTCTTT
TRBV5-6	NA	TRBJ2-2	NA	CASSLGDLNTGELFF	TGTGCCAGCAGCTTGGGTGACTTAAACACCGGGGAGCTGTTTTTT
TRBV6-5	NA	TRBJ2-1	NA	CASRPEGSKQFF	TGTGCCAGCAGGCCAGAAGGGAGTAAGCAGTTCTTC
TRBV4-1	NA	TRBJ2-1	TRBD2	CASSPELAGQAYNEQFF	TGCGCCAGCAGCCCAGAACTAGCGGGACAAGCCTACAATGAGCAGTTCTTC
TRBV2	NA	TRBJ2-5	TRBD1	CASSSWTGGRETQYF	TGTGCCAGCAGTTCTTGGACAGGGGGCAGAGAGACCCAGTACTTC
TRBV4-2	NA	TRBJ1-1	TRBD1	CASSEPQGRTEAFF	TGTGCCAGCAGCGAACCACAGGGGCGGACTGAAGCCTTCTTT
TRBV14	once	TRBJ1-2	TRBD1	CASSQFESGTGYYGYTF	TGTGCCAGCAGCCAGTTCGAGTCCGGGACAGGATATTATGGCTACACCTTC
TRBV7-9	NA	TRBJ2-5	NA	CASSKEQYQETQYF	TGTGCCAGCAGCAAGGAACAGTACCAAGAGACCCAGTACTTC
TRBV4-3	NA	TRBJ2-2	NA	CASSQDRNTGELFF	TGCGCCAGCAGCCAAGACAGAAACACCGGGGAGCTGTTTTTT
TRBV6-2/TRBV6-3	NA	TRBJ2-2	NA	CAIPTGAGANGELFF	TGTGCCATCCCCACCGGGGCAGGGGCTAACGGGGAGCTGTTTTTT